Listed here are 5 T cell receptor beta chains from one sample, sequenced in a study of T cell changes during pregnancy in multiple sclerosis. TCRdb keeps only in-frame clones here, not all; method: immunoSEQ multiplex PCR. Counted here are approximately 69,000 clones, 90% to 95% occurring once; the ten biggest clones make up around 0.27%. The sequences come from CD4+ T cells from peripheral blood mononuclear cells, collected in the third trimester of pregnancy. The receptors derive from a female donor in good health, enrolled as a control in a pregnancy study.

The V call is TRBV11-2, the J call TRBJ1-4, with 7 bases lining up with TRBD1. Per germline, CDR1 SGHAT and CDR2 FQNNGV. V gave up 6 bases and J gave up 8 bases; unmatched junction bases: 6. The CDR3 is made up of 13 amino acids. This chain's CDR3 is CASRYGTAEKLFF. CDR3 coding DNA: TGTGCCAGCAGATACGGGACAGCAGAAAAACTGTTTTTT.

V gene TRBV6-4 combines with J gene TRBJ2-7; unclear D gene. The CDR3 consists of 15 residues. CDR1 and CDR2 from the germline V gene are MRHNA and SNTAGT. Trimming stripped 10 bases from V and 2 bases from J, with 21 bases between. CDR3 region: CATCWAYSITYEQYF. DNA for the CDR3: TGTGCCACTTGCTGGGCATACTCTATCACCTACGAGCAGTACTTC.

The CDR3 protein is CASSSMPAPGEQYF. The CDR3 bases are TGTGCCAGCAGCTCCATGCCCGCTCCGGGCGAGCAGTACTTC. This chain joins TRBV7-2 and TRBJ2-7, with no clear D. V shed 4 bases and J shed 6 bases, with 16 bases lying between them. From germline, CDR1 is SGHTA and CDR2 FQGNSA. The length of the CDR3 is 14 residues.

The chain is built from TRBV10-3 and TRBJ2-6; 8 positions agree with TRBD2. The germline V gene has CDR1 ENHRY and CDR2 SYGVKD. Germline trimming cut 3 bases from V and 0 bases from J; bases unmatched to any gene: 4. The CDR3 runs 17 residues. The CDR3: CAISEGGGLSGANVLTF. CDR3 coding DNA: TGTGCCATCAGTGAAGGCGGGGGGCTCTCTGGGGCCAACGTCCTGACTTTC.

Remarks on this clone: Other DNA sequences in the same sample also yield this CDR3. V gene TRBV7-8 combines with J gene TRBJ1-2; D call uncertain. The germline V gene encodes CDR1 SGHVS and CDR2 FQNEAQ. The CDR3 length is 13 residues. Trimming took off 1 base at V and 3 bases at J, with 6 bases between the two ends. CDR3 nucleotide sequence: TGTGCCAGCAGCTTAGGACGGGACTATGGCTACACCTTC. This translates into CASSLGRDYGYTF. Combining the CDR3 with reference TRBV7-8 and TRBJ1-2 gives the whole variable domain GAGVSQSPRYKVAKRGQDVALRCDPISGHVSLFWYQQALGQGPEFLTYFQNEAQLDKSGLPSDRFFAERPEGSVSTLKIQRTQQEDSAVYLCASSLGRDYGYTFGSGTRLTVV.